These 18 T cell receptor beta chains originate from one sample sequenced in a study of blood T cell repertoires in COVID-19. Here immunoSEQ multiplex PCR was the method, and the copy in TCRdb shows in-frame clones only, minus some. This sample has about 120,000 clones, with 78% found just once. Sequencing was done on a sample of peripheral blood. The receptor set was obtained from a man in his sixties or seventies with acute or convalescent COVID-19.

The CDR3 DNA reads as TGTGCCAGCAGCTTAGCCTCGGCAGGCACCGGGGAGCTGTTTTTT. This codes for CASSLASAGTGELFF. J is TRBJ2-2 and V is TRBV7-6; D ambiguous. The germline V and J ends were trimmed by 0 bases and 4 bases, with 9 bases remaining between them. Germline CDR1 SGHVS, CDR2 FNYEAQ. This CDR3 is 15 amino acids long.

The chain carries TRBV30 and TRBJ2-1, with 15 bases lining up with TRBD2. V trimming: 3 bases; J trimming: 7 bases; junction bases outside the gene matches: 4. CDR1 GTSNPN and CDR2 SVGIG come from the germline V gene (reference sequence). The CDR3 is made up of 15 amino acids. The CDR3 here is CAWSYGTSGGNEQFF. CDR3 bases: TGTGCCTGGAGCTACGGGACTAGCGGGGGGAATGAGCAGTTCTTC.

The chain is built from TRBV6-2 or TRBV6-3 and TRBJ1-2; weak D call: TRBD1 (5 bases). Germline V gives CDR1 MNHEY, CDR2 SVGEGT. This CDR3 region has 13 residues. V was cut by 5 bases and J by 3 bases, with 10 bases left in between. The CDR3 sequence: CASSQGSHYGYTF. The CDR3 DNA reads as TGTGCCAGCAGTCAGGGTTCCCACTATGGCTACACCTTC.

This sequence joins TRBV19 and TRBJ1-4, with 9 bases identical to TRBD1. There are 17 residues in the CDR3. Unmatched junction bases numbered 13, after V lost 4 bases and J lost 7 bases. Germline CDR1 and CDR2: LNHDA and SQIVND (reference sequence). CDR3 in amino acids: CASSTGQGVKGAEKLFF. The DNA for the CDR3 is TGTGCCAGTAGTACGGGACAGGGAGTCAAAGGGGCTGAAAAACTGTTTTTT. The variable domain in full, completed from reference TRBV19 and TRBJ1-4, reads DGGITQSPKYLFRKEGQNVTLSCEQNLNHDAMYWYRQDPGQGLRLIYYSQIVNDFQKGDIAEGYSVSREKKESFPLTVTSAQKNPTAFYLCASSTGQGVKGAEKLFFGSGTQLSVL.

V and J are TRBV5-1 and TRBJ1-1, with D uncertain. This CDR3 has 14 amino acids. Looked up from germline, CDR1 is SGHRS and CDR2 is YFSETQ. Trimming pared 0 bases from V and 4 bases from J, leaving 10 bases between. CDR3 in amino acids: CASSLVAAGTEAFF. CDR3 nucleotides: TGCGCCAGCAGCTTGGTTGCGGCTGGCACTGAAGCTTTCTTT.

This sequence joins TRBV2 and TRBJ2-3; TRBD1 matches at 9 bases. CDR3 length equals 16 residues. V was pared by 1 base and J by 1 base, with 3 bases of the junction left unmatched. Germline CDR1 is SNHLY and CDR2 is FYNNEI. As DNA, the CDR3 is TGTGCCAGCAGTGAAGGGGACAGGGTCGGCACAGATACGCAGTATTTT. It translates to CASSEGDRVGTDTQYF.

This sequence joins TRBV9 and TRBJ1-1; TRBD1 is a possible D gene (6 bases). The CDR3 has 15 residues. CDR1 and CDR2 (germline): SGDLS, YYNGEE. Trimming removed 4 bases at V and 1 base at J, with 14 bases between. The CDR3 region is CASSSSGVRNTEAFF. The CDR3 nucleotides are TGTGCCAGCAGCTCATCAGGGGTCCGGAACACTGAAGCTTTCTTT.

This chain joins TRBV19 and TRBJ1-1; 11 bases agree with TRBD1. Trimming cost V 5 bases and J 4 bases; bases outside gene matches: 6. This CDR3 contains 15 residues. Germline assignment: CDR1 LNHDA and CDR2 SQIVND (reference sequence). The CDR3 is CASSFPGQGGTEAFF. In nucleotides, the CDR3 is TGTGCCAGTAGTTTCCCGGGACAGGGGGGCACTGAAGCTTTCTTT.

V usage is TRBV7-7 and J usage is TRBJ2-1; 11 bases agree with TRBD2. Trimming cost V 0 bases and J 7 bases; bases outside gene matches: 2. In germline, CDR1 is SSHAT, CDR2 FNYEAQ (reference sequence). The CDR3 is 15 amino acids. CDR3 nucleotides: TGTGCCAGCAGCTTAGCTAGCGGGGGGGGAAATGAGCAGTTCTTC. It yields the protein CASSLASGGGNEQFF.

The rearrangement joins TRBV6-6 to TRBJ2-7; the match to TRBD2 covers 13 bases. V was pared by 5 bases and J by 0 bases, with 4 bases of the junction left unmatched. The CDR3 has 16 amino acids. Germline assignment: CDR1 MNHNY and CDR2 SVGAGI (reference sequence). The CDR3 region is CASSKGTSGVSYEQYF. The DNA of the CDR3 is TGTGCCAGCAGTAAAGGGACTAGCGGGGTCTCCTACGAGCAGTACTTC.

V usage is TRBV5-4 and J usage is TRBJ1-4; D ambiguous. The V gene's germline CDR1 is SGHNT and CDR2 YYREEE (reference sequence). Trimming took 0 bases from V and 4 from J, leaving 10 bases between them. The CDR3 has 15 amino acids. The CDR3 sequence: CASSLDRGHNEKLFF. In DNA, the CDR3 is TGTGCCAGCAGCTTGGATCGGGGTCATAATGAAAAACTGTTTTTT. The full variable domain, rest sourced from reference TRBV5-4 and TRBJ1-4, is ETGVTQSPTHLIKTRGQQVTLRCSSQSGHNTVSWYQQALGQGPQFIFQYYREEENGRGNFPPRFSGLQFPNYSSELNVNALELDDSALYLCASSLDRGHNEKLFFGSGTQLSVL.

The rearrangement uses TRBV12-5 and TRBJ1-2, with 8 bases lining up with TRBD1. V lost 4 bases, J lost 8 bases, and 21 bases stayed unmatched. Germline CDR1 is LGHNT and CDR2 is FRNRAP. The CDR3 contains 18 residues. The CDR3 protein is CASGSMTQGGLNSNGYTF. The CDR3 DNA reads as TGTGCTAGTGGTTCGATGACACAGGGGGGCTTAAATTCTAACGGCTACACCTTC.

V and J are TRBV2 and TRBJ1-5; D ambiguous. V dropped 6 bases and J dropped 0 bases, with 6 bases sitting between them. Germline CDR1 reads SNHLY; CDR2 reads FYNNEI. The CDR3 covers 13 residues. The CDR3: CASSYDSNQPQHF. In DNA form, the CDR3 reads TGTGCCAGCAGCTACGATAGCAATCAGCCCCAGCATTTT.

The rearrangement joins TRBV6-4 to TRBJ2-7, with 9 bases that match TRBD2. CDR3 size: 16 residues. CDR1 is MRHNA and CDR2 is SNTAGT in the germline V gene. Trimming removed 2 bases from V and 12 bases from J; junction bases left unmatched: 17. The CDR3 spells CASSDGVSGGRRLLYF. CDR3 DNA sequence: TGTGCCAGCAGTGACGGGGTTAGCGGGGGAAGGCGCCTTCTGTACTTC.

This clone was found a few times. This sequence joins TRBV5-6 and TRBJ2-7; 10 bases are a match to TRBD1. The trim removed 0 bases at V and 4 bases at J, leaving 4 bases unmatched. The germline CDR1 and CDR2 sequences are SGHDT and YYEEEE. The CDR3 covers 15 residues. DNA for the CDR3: TGTGCCAGCAGCTTGGTGGGACAGGGGAGGTACGAGCAGTACTTC. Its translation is CASSLVGQGRYEQYF.

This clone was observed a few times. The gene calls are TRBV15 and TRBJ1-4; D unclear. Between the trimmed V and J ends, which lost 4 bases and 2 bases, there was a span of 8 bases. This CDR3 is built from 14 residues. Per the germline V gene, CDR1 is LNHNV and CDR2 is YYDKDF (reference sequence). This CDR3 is CATSTGFTNEKLFF. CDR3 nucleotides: TGTGCCACCAGCACCGGGTTCACTAATGAAAAACTGTTTTTT.

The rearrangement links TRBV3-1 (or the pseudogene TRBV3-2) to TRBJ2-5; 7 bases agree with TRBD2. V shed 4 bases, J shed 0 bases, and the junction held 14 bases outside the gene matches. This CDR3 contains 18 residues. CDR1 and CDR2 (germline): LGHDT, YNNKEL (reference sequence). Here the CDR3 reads CASSPKRGPHLYQETQYF. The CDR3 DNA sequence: TGTGCCAGCAGCCCCAAGCGGGGCCCTCACTTGTACCAAGAGACCCAGTACTTC.

Here the CDR3 reads CASSLSGGVQPQHF. The CDR3, as DNA: TGTGCCAGCAGCTTGTCGGGGGGCGTTCAACCCCAGCATTTT. This rearrangement joins TRBV7-9 to TRBJ1-5; possibly TRBD1 for D (6 bases). Per germline, CDR1 SEHNR and CDR2 FQNEAQ (reference sequence). V lost 3 bases and J 10 bases, leaving 16 bases between the germline ends. This CDR3 spans 14 amino acids.